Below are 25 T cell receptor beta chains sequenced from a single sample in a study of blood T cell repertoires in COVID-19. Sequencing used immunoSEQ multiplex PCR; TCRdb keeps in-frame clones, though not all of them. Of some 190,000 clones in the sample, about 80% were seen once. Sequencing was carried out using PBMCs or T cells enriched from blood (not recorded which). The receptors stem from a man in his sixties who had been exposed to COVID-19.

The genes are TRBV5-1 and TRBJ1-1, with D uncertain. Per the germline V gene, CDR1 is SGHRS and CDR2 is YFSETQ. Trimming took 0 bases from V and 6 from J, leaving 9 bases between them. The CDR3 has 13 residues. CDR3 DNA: TGCGCCAGCAGCTTGGCCATGAGGGCTGAAGCTTTCTTT. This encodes CASSLAMRAEAFF.

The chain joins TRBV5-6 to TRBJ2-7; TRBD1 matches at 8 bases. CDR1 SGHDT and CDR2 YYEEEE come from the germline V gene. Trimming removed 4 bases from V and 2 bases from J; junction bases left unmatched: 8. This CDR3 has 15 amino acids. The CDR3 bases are TGTGCCAGCAGCGACGGAACGACAGGGGCCTACGAGCAGTACTTC. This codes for CASSDGTTGAYEQYF. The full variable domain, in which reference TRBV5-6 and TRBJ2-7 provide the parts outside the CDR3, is DAGVTQSPTHLIKTRGQQVTLRCSPKSGHDTVSWYQQALGQGPQFIFQYYEEEERQRGNFPDRFSGHQFPNYSSELNVNALLLGDSALYLCASSDGTTGAYEQYFGPGTRLTVT.

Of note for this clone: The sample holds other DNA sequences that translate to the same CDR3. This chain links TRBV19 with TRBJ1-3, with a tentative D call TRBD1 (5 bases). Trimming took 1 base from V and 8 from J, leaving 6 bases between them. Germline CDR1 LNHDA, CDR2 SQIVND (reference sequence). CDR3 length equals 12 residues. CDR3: CASSIGGHTIYF. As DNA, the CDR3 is TGTGCCAGTAGTATAGGGGGCCACACCATATATTTT.

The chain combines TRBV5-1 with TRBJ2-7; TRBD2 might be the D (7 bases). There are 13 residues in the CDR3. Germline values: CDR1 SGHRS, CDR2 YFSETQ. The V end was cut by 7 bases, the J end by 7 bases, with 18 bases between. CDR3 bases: TGCGCCAGCCGTAGGGGGGGGCAATGGGAGCAGTACTTC. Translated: CASRRGGQWEQYF.

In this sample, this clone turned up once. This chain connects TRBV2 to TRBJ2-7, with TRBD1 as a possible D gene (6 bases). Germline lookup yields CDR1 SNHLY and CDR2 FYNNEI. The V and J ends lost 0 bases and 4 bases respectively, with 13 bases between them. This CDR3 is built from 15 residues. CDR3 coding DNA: TGTGCCAGCAGTGAAGCAGGCGACAGGATTTACGAGCAGTACTTC. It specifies CASSEAGDRIYEQYF.

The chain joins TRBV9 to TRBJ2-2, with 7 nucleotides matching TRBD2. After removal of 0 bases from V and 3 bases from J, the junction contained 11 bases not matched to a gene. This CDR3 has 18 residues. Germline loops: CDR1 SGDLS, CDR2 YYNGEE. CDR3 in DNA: TGTGCCAGCAGCGTAGCTACGAGGAGCGGGGTCTACACCGGGGAGCTGTTTTTT. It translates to CASSVATRSGVYTGELFF.

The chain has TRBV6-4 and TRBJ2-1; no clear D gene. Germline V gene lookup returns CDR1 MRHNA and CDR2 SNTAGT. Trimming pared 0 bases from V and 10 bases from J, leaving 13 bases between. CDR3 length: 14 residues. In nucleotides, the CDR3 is TGTGCCAGCAGTGACTCTGATGAGGCGGAAGAGCAGTTCTTC. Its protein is CASSDSDEAEEQFF.

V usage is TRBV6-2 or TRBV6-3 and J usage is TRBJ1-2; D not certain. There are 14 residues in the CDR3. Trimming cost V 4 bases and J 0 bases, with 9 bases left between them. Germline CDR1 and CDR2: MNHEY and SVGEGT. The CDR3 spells CASSLGQANYGYTF. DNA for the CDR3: TGTGCCAGCAGTTTGGGCCAAGCTAACTATGGCTACACCTTC.

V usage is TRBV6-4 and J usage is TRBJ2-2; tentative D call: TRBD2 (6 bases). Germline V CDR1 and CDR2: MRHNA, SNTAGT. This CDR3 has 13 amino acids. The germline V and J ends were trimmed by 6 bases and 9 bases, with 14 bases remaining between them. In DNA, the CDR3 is TGTGCCAGCAGCGCGGGACCAAGGCGGGAGCTGTTTTTT. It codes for CASSAGPRRELFF.

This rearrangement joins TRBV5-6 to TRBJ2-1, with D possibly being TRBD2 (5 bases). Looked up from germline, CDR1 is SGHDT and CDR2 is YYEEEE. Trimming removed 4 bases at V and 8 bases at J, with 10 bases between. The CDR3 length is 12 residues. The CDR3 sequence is CASSTGLDEQFF. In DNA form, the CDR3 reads TGTGCCAGCAGCACCGGACTCGATGAGCAGTTCTTC.

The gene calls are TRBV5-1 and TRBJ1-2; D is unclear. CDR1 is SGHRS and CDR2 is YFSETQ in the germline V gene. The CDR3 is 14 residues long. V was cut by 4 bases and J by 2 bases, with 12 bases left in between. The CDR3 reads CASSETESNYGYTF. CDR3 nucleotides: TGCGCCAGCAGCGAAACAGAATCGAACTATGGCTACACCTTC.

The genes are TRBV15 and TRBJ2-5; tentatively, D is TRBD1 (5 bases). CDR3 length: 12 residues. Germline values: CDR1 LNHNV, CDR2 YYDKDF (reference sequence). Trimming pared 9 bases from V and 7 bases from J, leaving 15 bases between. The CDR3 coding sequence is TGTGCCACGGGGCGGAGCGAAGCGACCCAGTACTTC. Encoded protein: CATGRSEATQYF.

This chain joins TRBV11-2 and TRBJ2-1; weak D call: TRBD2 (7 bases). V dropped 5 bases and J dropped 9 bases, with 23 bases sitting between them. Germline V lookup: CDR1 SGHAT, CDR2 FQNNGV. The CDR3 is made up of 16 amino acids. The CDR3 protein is CASSPTGRGGGSEQFF. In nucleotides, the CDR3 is TGTGCCAGCAGCCCCACTGGTAGGGGCGGGGGCTCTGAGCAGTTCTTC.

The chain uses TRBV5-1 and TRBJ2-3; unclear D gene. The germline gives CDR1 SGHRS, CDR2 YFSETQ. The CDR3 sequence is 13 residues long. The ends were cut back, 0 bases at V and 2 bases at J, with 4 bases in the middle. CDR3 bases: TGCGCCAGCAGCTTGGCCTCCACAGATACGCAGTATTTT. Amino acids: CASSLASTDTQYF.

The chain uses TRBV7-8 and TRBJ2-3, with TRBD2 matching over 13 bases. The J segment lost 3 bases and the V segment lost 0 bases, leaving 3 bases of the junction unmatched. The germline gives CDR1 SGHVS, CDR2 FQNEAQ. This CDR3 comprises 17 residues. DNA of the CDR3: TGTGCCAGCAGCTTAGCGACTAGCGGGAGGAGTACAGATACGCAGTATTTT. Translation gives CASSLATSGRSTDTQYF. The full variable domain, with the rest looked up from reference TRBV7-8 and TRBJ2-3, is GAGVSQSPRYKVAKRGQDVALRCDPISGHVSLFWYQQALGQGPEFLTYFQNEAQLDKSGLPSDRFFAERPEGSVSTLKIQRTQQEDSAVYLCASSLATSGRSTDTQYFGPGTRLTVL.

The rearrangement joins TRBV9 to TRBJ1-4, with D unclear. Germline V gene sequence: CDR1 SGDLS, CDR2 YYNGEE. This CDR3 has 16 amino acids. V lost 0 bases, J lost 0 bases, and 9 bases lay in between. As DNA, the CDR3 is TGTGCCAGCAGCGTAGAGGCGCAGGCAACTAATGAAAAACTGTTTTTT. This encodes CASSVEAQATNEKLFF.

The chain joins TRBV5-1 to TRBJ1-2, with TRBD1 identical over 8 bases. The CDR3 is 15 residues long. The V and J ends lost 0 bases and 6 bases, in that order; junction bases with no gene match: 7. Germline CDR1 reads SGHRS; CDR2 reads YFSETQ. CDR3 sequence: CASSLGQGYMDGYTF. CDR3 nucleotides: TGCGCCAGCAGCTTGGGACAGGGGTATATGGATGGCTACACCTTC. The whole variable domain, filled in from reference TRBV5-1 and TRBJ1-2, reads KAGVTQTPRYLIKTRGQQVTLSCSPISGHRSVSWYQQTPGQGLQFLFEYFSETQRNKGNFPGRFSGRQFSNSRSEMNVSTLELGDSALYLCASSLGQGYMDGYTFGSGTRLTVV.

CDR3 sequence reads: CASSGHRPNEQFF. In DNA form, the CDR3 reads TGTGCCAGCTCGGGACATCGGCCCAATGAGCAGTTCTTC. This sequence joins TRBV6-5 and TRBJ2-1, with TRBD1 as a possible D gene (6 bases). The V end was cut by 8 bases, the J end by 6 bases, with 14 bases between. Germline V CDR1 and CDR2: MNHEY, SVGAGI. CDR3 size: 13 residues.

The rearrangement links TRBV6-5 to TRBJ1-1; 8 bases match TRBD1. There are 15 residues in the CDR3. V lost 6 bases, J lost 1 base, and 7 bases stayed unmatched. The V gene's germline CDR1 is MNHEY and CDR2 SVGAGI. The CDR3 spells CASSGDRGRNTEAFF. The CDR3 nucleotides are TGTGCCAGCAGCGGAGACAGGGGCCGGAACACTGAAGCTTTCTTT.

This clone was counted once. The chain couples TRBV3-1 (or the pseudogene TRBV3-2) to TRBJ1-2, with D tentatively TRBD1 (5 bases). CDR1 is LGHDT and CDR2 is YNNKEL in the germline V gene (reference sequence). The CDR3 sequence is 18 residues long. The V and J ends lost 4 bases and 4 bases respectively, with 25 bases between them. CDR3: CASSPNRLLGGGSYGYTF. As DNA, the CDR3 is TGTGCCAGCAGCCCCAACCGCCTTCTTGGGGGGGGAAGCTATGGCTACACCTTC.

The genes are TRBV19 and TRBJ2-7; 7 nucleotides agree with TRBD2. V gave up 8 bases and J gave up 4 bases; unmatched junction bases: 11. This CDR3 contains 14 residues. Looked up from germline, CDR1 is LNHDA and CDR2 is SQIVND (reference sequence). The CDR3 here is CASWGGGPSYEQYF. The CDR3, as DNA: TGTGCCAGTTGGGGGGGAGGGCCAAGTTACGAGCAGTACTTC.

The CDR3 sequence: CSVDVTGTSLEQYF. DNA for the CDR3: TGCAGCGTTGATGTCACCGGGACTAGCTTGGAGCAGTACTTC. This chain uses TRBV29-1 with TRBJ2-7; TRBD2 agrees at 9 bases. Trimming at V came to 3 bases and at J to 7 bases, leaving 10 bases not matched to a gene. From germline, CDR1 is SQVTM and CDR2 ANQGSEA. CDR3 length: 14 amino acids.

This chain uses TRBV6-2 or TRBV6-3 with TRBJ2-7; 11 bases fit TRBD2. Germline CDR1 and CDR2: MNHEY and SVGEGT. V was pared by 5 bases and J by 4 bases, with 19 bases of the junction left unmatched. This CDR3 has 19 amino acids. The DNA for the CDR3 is TGTGCCAGCAGTACTCCACTAGCGGGAGACGGAAAAATTGGTTACGAGCAGTACTTC. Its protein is CASSTPLAGDGKIGYEQYF.

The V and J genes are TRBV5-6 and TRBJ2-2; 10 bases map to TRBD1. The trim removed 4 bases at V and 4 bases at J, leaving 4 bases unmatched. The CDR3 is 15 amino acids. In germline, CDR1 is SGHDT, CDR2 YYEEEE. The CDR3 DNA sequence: TGTGCCAGCAGCCAGACAGGGGGCATCACCGGGGAGCTGTTTTTT. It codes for CASSQTGGITGELFF.

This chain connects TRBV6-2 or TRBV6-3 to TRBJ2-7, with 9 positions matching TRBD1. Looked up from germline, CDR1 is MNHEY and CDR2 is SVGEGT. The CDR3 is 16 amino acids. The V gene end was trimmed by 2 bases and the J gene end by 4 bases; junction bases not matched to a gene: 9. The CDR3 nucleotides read TGTGCCAGCAGTTACCCGACGGACAGGGGAGGGTACGAGCAGTACTTC. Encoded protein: CASSYPTDRGGYEQYF.